The clone carrying this TCR beta chain was seen once. The data belong to a study of CD4 and CD8 cells across lung adenocarcinoma regions. Each CDR3 protein gets one entry after TCRdb re-called the PCR reads with MiXCR. The sample comprises about 8,400 distinct CDR3 sequences, over 50% of which are singletons, and 24% rests with the top ten. CDR1 and CDR2 (germline): MNHEY, SMNVEV (reference sequence). Trimming cost V 7 bases and J 10 bases, with 23 bases left between them. The CDR3 has 15 residues. The origin of this receptor is a female donor with lung adenocarcinoma. The CD4 and CD8 labels of this study may be unreliable. The chain joins TRBV27 to TRBJ2-4; maybe TRBD2 (6 bases). Specimen: CD4+ T cells from the center of a lung tumor. This CDR3 reads CASTNLGGDQEIQYF. The CDR3 DNA follows: TGTGCCAGCACCAACCTCGGCGGGGACCAAGAGATTCAGTACTTC.